These T cell receptor beta chains were read from a single sample in a study of cytomegalovirus exposure and HLA in healthy donors. Sequencing was performed with immunoSEQ multiplex PCR; in TCRdb, only in-frame clones are kept and a portion is missing. The table lists roughly 150,000 clones, approximately 80% of them singletons, with over 3% in the top ten. Sequenced input: PBMCs. The receptors originated from a male donor in good health and CMV-seronegative. Each CDR3 is given with its conserved first and last residue. Fields, in order: clone size, D gene, J gene, V gene, CDR3 protein, CDR3 DNA. D genes are given only for firm matches. Not all rows give a size; the values are once, few, many and, for expanded clones, a class.

once | TRBD1 | TRBJ1-1 | TRBV6-5 | CASRAYRGTEAFF | TGTGCCAGCAGGGCTTACAGGGGCACTGAAGCTTTCTTT
- | - | TRBJ2-5 | TRBV30 | CAWSVTEETQYF | TGTGCCTGGAGTGTAACAGAAGAGACCCAGTACTTC
- | TRBD1 | TRBJ2-1 | TRBV30 | CAWDDRGSYNEQFF | TGTGCCTGGGACGACAGGGGGTCTTACAATGAGCAGTTCTTC
- | - | TRBJ2-4 | TRBV4-3 | CASSRGAKNIQYF | TGCGCCAGCAGCCGCGGGGCCAAAAACATTCAGTACTTC
- | TRBD1 | TRBJ2-1 | TRBV5-1 | CASSRTGQATYNEQFF | TGCGCCAGCAGCAGGACGGGACAGGCAACCTACAATGAGCAGTTCTTC
- | TRBD2 | TRBJ2-1 | TRBV7-8 | CASSFHAGANNNEQFF | TGTGCCAGCAGCTTTCACGCGGGAGCGAATAACAATGAGCAGTTCTTC
- | TRBD2 | TRBJ2-1 | TRBV19 | CASSTGGLAEHNEQFF | TGTGCCAGTAGTACAGGGGGACTAGCGGAGCACAATGAGCAGTTCTTC
- | - | TRBJ2-7 | TRBV6-1 | CATKDTFPYEQYF | TGTGCCACCAAAGACACTTTCCCCTACGAGCAGTACTTC
- | - | TRBJ2-3 | TRBV5-1 | CASSLEGGGGFTDTQYF | TGCGCCAGCAGCTTGGAAGGAGGGGGGGGATTCACAGATACGCAGTATTTT
- | TRBD1 | TRBJ2-3 | TRBV7-6 | CASSLPTGLSTDTQYF | TGTGCCAGCAGCCTGCCGACAGGGCTAAGCACAGATACGCAGTATTTT
- | TRBD1 | TRBJ1-5 | TRBV28 | CASSIAGQVPPRPQHF | TGTGCCAGCAGTATCGCCGGACAGGTGCCCCCACGGCCCCAGCATTTT
- | TRBD2 | TRBJ2-1 | TRBV5-1 | CASSLGWIAGGGEQFF | TGCGCCAGCAGCTTGGGGTGGATAGCGGGGGGCGGCGAGCAGTTCTTC
- | TRBD1 | TRBJ1-5 | TRBV7-9 | CASINTGGGDGNQPQHF | TGTGCCAGCATTAACACAGGGGGAGGGGATGGCAATCAGCCCCAGCATTTT
- | - | TRBJ2-2 | TRBV29-1 | CSVADFEGGTVTGELFF | TGCAGCGTGGCCGACTTTGAGGGGGGGACGGTCACCGGGGAGCTGTTTTTT
- | - | TRBJ1-4 | TRBV28 | CASRPRVMNEKLFF | TGTGCCAGCAGACCCAGGGTCATGAATGAAAAACTGTTTTTT
- | TRBD1 | TRBJ2-1 | TRBV7-6 | CASSLADRGLGEQFF | TGTGCCAGCAGCTTAGCGGACAGGGGGCTCGGAGAGCAGTTCTTC
- | TRBD1 | TRBJ2-7 | TRBV5-5 | CASSLEGQEAYEQYF | TGTGCCAGCAGCTTGGAGGGACAGGAAGCCTACGAGCAGTACTTC
- | - | TRBJ2-1 | TRBV28 | CASTIIQGQNNEQFF | TGTGCCAGCACCATTATACAGGGACAAAACAATGAGCAGTTCTTC
- | - | TRBJ2-5 | TRBV7-9 | CASSFDTWETQYF | TGTGCCAGCAGCTTCGACACCTGGGAGACCCAGTACTTC
few | TRBD1 | TRBJ1-6 | TRBV11-2 | CASSHPWTGTPLHF | TGTGCCAGCAGCCATCCTTGGACAGGGACACCCCTCCACTTT